The 29 T cell receptor beta chains listed next were all sequenced from one sample in a study of T cell repertoires in cytomegalovirus infection. MiXCR, run by TCRdb on the reads, gives a single entry per CDR3 protein. Seen here are about 530,000 distinct CDR3 sequences, less than 30% observed once, and the top ten hold around 13%. The sequencing input was PBMCs. The source of these receptors is a human donor in good health (CMV status not recorded). Some clones in this sample may be carry-over from other donors' samples.

The J gene is TRBJ2-1, the V gene TRBV6-6; 12 bases match TRBD2. Looked up from germline, CDR1 is MNHNY and CDR2 is SVGAGI (reference sequence). The length of the CDR3 is 15 residues. The J segment lost 8 bases and the V segment lost 6 bases, leaving 8 bases of the junction unmatched. The chain's CDR3 is CASRTPSGRAHEQFF. In DNA form, the CDR3 reads TGTGCCAGCAGAACACCTAGCGGGAGGGCTCATGAGCAGTTCTTC.

This chain joins TRBV6-5 and TRBJ1-4; 7 nucleotides match TRBD1. Germline assignment: CDR1 MNHEY and CDR2 SVGAGI. Losses at the gene ends were 2 bases for V and 7 bases for J; bases not matched to a gene: 4. This CDR3 comprises 14 residues. CDR3 loop: CASSYRGQGEKLFF. CDR3 sequence (DNA): TGTGCCAGCAGTTACAGGGGGCAAGGTGAAAAACTGTTTTTT.

This clonotype was found a few times. The chain employs TRBV7-2 and TRBJ2-3; 8 bases match TRBD1. From germline, CDR1 is SGHTA and CDR2 FQGNSA. CDR3 size: 13 residues. V shed 5 bases and J 4 bases; nucleotides not matched to a gene: 2. This CDR3 reads CASSGQGSDTQYF. In DNA form, the CDR3 reads TGTGCCAGCAGCGGACAGGGCTCAGATACGCAGTATTTT.

The chain recombines TRBV5-1 with TRBJ1-1; tentatively, D is TRBD1 (5 bases). Germline loops: CDR1 SGHRS, CDR2 YFSETQ. The length of the CDR3 is 11 residues. Trimming pared 4 bases from V and 11 bases from J, leaving 12 bases between. The DNA of the CDR3 is TGCGCCAGCAGCCTAGGGGCCACGGCTTTCTTT. Translating it yields CASSLGATAFF.

The V and J genes are TRBV11-2 and TRBJ1-1; D perhaps matches TRBD1 (6 bases). The germline gives CDR1 SGHAT, CDR2 FQNNGV. The ends were cut back, 5 bases at V and 4 bases at J, with 14 bases in the middle. The CDR3 contains 14 residues. The chain's CDR3 is CASSQQGYVTEAFF. The CDR3 DNA sequence: TGTGCCAGCAGCCAACAGGGTTATGTCACTGAAGCTTTCTTT.

J is TRBJ2-7 and V is TRBV9; 9 nucleotides agree with TRBD1. The V gene end was trimmed by 5 bases and the J gene end by 6 bases; junction bases not matched to a gene: 12. Germline-derived CDR1 and CDR2 are SGDLS and YYNGEE. This CDR3 has 15 amino acids. CDR3 region: CASSESGTGKGEQYF. The CDR3 DNA sequence: TGTGCCAGCAGTGAATCCGGGACAGGGAAGGGCGAGCAGTACTTC. The full variable domain, its missing parts supplied by reference TRBV9 and TRBJ2-7, is DSGVTQTPKHLITATGQRVTLRCSPRSGDLSVYWYQQSLDQGLQFLIQYYNGEERAKGNILERFSAQQFPDLHSELNLSSLELGDSALYFCASSESGTGKGEQYFGPGTRLTVT.

Here the CDR3 DNA reads TGTGCCAGCAGTGAAAGGCGGGAGAGAACAGATACGCAGTATTTT. Translating it yields CASSERRERTDTQYF. The chain combines TRBV2 with TRBJ2-3; TRBD2 aligns across 7 bases. Germline V gene data show CDR1 as SNHLY and CDR2 as FYNNEI. The CDR3 consists of 15 residues. J was trimmed by 3 bases and V by 2 bases; bases with no gene match: 5. Based on the CDR3 plus reference TRBV2 and TRBJ2-3, the full variable domain is EPEVTQTPSHQVTQMGQEVILRCVPISNHLYFYWYRQILGQKVEFLVSFYNNEISEKSEIFDDQFSVERPDGSNFTLKIRSTKLEDSAMYFCASSERRERTDTQYFGPGTRLTVL.

This clonotype has at least ten counts. The chain carries TRBV7-2 and TRBJ2-5; 13 bases are a match to TRBD2. Per germline, CDR1 SGHTA and CDR2 FQGNSA. This CDR3 contains 16 residues. Trimming at V came to 5 bases and at J to 3 bases, leaving 6 bases not matched to a gene. Here the CDR3 reads CASSRTSGRVEETQYF. The CDR3 bases are TGTGCCAGCAGCCGTACTAGCGGGAGGGTCGAAGAGACCCAGTACTTC.

This clonotype was seen a single time. One end of the junction does not line up with germline, which may come from a read error. This rearrangement joins TRBV6-2 or TRBV6-3 to TRBJ2-4, with 8 bases lining up with TRBD1. This CDR3 region has 17 residues. Germline-derived CDR1 and CDR2 are MNHEY and SVGEGT. This CDR3 reads CASSYSRQGMSKNILYF. For the CDR3, the DNA is TGTGCCAGCAGTTACTCCAGACAGGGGATGAGCAAAAACATTCTGTACTTC.

Ten or more counts support this clonotype. The chain links TRBV12-3 or TRBV12-4 to TRBJ2-3; 11 nucleotides match TRBD2. V gave up 7 bases and J gave up 3 bases; unmatched junction bases: 18. The CDR3 loop spans 19 amino acids. The CDR3 reads CASNLGGTSGSHGTDTQYF. For the CDR3, the DNA is TGTGCCAGCAACCTAGGGGGGACTAGCGGATCTCATGGGACAGATACGCAGTATTTT.

This clonotype was detected only a few times. This sequence joins TRBV6-2 or TRBV6-3 and TRBJ2-7; 11 bases are a match to TRBD1. V lost 6 bases and J lost 6; bases outside the gene matches: 7. CDR3 length: 14 residues. Germline lookup yields CDR1 MNHEY and CDR2 SVGEGT. The CDR3 coding sequence is TGTGCCAGCAGCTCAGGACAGGGGGCTTTCGAGCAGTACGTC. This codes for CASSSGQGAFEQYV.

This clonotype appeared a few times. J is TRBJ2-1 and V is TRBV24-1; TRBD2 matches 11 bases. Germline lookup yields CDR1 KGHDR and CDR2 SFDVKD. V lost 4 bases and J lost 6; bases outside the gene matches: 7. The CDR3 is made up of 16 amino acids. The CDR3, as DNA: TGTGCCACCAGTGACTTGACTAGCGGGACGATCAATGAGCAGTTCTTC. Its translation is CATSDLTSGTINEQFF.

Only a few counts were recorded for this clonotype. The chain uses TRBV25-1 and TRBJ2-7, with TRBD1 as a possible D gene (6 bases). This CDR3 has 13 amino acids. The ends were cut back, 4 bases at V and 6 bases at J, with 13 bases in the middle. Germline lookup yields CDR1 MGHDK and CDR2 SYGVNS. The CDR3 loop is CASSGDKGPEQYV. CDR3 sequence (DNA): TGTGCCAGCAGTGGGGACAAAGGTCCCGAGCAGTACGTC.

There are a few counts of this clonotype. This sequence joins TRBV7-2 and TRBJ1-5; weak D call: TRBD1 (6 bases). This CDR3 is built from 12 residues. V was clipped by 4 bases and J by 13 bases, with 14 bases between them. Germline lookup yields CDR1 SGHTA and CDR2 FQGNSA. CDR3 sequence reads: CASSSAGDKQHF. CDR3 DNA sequence: TGTGCCAGCAGCTCGGCGGGGGACAAGCAGCATTTT.

This clonotype was counted ten times or more. The gene calls are TRBV13 and TRBJ1-3, with D perhaps TRBD1 (5 bases). CDR1 and CDR2 from the germline V gene are PRHDT and FYEKMQ (reference sequence). CDR3 length: 18 amino acids. The germline V and J ends were trimmed by 0 bases and 1 base, with 16 bases remaining between them. The CDR3 here is CASSLGWGGEWSGNTIYF. Written as DNA, the CDR3 is TGTGCCAGCAGCTTAGGGTGGGGAGGGGAATGGTCTGGAAACACCATATATTTT.

This sequence joins TRBV2 and TRBJ2-7; D might be TRBD1 (6 bases). The CDR3 covers 15 residues. The V and J ends lost 0 bases and 2 bases respectively, with 11 bases between them. Germline-derived CDR1 and CDR2 are SNHLY and FYNNEI. CDR3: CASSEAGDKPYEQYV. The CDR3 DNA follows: TGTGCCAGCAGTGAAGCGGGGGACAAACCCTACGAGCAGTACGTC.

This clonotype was seen many times. This chain joins TRBV7-2 and TRBJ2-1, with TRBD2 identical over 10 bases. Per the germline V gene, CDR1 is SGHTA and CDR2 is FQGNSA. The CDR3 spans 16 residues. V shed 5 bases and J 7 bases; nucleotides not matched to a gene: 11. CDR3 nucleotides: TGTGCCAGCAGCCCGAGCGGACTAGCGGATTCAAATGAGCAGTTCTTC. Protein product: CASSPSGLADSNEQFF.

This clonotype was seen only a few times. The chain uses TRBV6-6 and TRBJ2-7; TRBD2 is a possible D gene (5 bases). The V end lost 6 bases, the J end lost 0 bases, and 9 bases lay between the germline ends. CDR3 length: 13 residues. The germline CDR1 and CDR2 sequences are MNHNY and SVGAGI (reference sequence). In nucleotides, the CDR3 is TGTGCCAGCAGCCGTGACTACTCCTACGAGCAGTACTTC. As protein: CASSRDYSYEQYF.

This clonotype appeared a few times. V usage is TRBV4-3 and J usage is TRBJ2-1, with a tentative D call TRBD2 (5 bases). Germline values: CDR1 LGHNA, CDR2 YSLEER. V lost 0 bases, J lost 9 bases, and 9 bases lay in between. This CDR3 comprises 13 residues. The CDR3 sequence is CASSQDRGTEQFF. In nucleotides, the CDR3 is TGCGCCAGCAGCCAAGATCGGGGTACTGAGCAGTTCTTC.

This clonotype was picked up a small number of times. The chain recombines TRBV15 with TRBJ2-7; tentative D call: TRBD2 (5 bases). Germline CDR1 LNHNV, CDR2 YYDKDF (reference sequence). V was cut by 0 bases and J by 2 bases, with 8 bases left in between. CDR3 length equals 14 residues. CDR3: CATSREMGAYEQYF. CDR3 in DNA: TGTGCCACCAGCAGAGAAATGGGAGCCTACGAGCAGTACTTC.

This clonotype came up many times. V is TRBV7-9 and J is TRBJ2-3; 10 nucleotides match TRBD2. V dropped 5 bases and J dropped 0; count of bases not matched to a gene: 5. The germline V gene has CDR1 SEHNR and CDR2 FQNEAQ (reference sequence). The length of the CDR3 is 16 residues. For the CDR3, the DNA is TGTGCCAGCAGCACCCGGACTAGCGGAAGCACAGATACGCAGTATTTT. This sequence encodes CASSTRTSGSTDTQYF.

The chain joins TRBV7-8 to TRBJ1-1; TRBD1 is a possible D gene (6 bases). The CDR3 totals 17 residues. Trimming cost V 1 base and J 2 bases, with 17 bases left between them. Germline-derived CDR1 and CDR2 are SGHVS and FQNEAQ. CDR3 region: CASSLVAQGRINTEAFF. The CDR3 nucleotides read TGTGCCAGCAGCTTAGTAGCACAGGGACGAATTAACACTGAAGCTTTCTTT.

The chain carries TRBV27 and TRBJ1-2; unclear D gene. V was shortened by 5 bases and J by 5 bases, with 12 bases between the two germline ends. CDR3 length: 13 residues. CDR1 and CDR2 from the germline V gene are MNHEY and SMNVEV (reference sequence). CDR3 sequence (DNA): TGTGCCAGCAGTCCTACCTTCGGATATGGCTACACCTTC. The encoded protein is CASSPTFGYGYTF.

The chain's CDR3 is CASSYGGGSGTDTQYF. The CDR3 DNA reads TGTGCCAGCAGTTACGGTGGGGGTTCCGGCACAGATACGCAGTATTTT. The chain joins TRBV6-1 to TRBJ2-3; D possibly matches TRBD1 or TRBD2 (5 bases each). Trimming cost V 5 bases and J 1 base, with 16 bases left between them. CDR1 MNHNS and CDR2 SASEGT come from the germline V gene. The length of the CDR3 is 16 residues.

In its sample, this clonotype was seen many times. The chain carries TRBV7-9 and TRBJ1-1, with D possibly TRBD1 on 5 matching bases. Trimming took off 8 bases at V and 4 bases at J, with 17 bases between the two ends. Germline CDR1 SEHNR, CDR2 FQNEAQ (reference sequence). The CDR3 sequence is 14 residues long. CDR3 nucleotide sequence: TGTGCCAGCTTTACACGGGTAGGGGTCACTGAAGCTTTCTTT. It encodes CASFTRVGVTEAFF.

This clonotype has more than one count but fewer than ten. This chain connects TRBV6-2 or TRBV6-3 to TRBJ2-7, with TRBD2 identical over 7 bases. The CDR3 covers 12 residues. CDR1 MNHEY and CDR2 SVGEGT come from the germline V gene. With V trimmed by 6 bases and J by 8 bases, 7 bases remained unmatched. CDR3 sequence reads: CASRAGLPKQYF. CDR3 coding DNA: TGTGCCAGCAGGGCGGGACTACCTAAGCAGTACTTC.

This clonotype was detected many times. This chain connects TRBV7-2 to TRBJ2-4; a weak D match, TRBD1 (5 bases). There are 13 residues in the CDR3. The V gene lost 3 bases and the J gene lost 7 bases, with 10 bases spanning the gap. CDR1 is SGHTA and CDR2 is FQGNSA in the germline V gene. The CDR3, as DNA: TGTGCCAGCAGCTTGAATAAGGGGAACATTCAGTACTTC. Residues: CASSLNKGNIQYF.

The table lists this clonotype with a few counts. This rearrangement joins TRBV27 to TRBJ2-6; 7 nucleotides match TRBD1. Germline CDR1 MNHEY, CDR2 SMNVEV (reference sequence). This CDR3 spans 16 amino acids. The V segment lost 7 bases and the J segment 4 bases; nucleotides outside the gene matches: 10. The CDR3 region has the DNA TGTGCCAGCAACCAAGGAAGGGGGCGAGGGGCCAACGTCCTGACTTTC. Protein: CASNQGRGRGANVLTF. The whole variable domain, filled in from reference TRBV27 and TRBJ2-6, reads EAQVTQNPRYLITVTGKKLTVTCSQNMNHEYMSWYRQDPGLGLRQIYYSMNVEVTDKGDVPEGYKVSRKEKRNFPLILESPSPNQTSLYFCASNQGRGRGANVLTFGAGSRLTVL.

A note on this clonotype: An end of the junction differs from the germline gene, which may be a read error. The chain has TRBV20-1 and TRBJ2-3; D remains ambiguous. The CDR3 is made up of 14 amino acids. In germline, CDR1 is DFQATT, CDR2 SNEGSKA (reference sequence). CDR3 protein: CSARDYGSRDTQYF. In DNA, the CDR3 is TGCAGTGCTAGAGATTACGGTAGCAGAGATACGCAGTATTTT.